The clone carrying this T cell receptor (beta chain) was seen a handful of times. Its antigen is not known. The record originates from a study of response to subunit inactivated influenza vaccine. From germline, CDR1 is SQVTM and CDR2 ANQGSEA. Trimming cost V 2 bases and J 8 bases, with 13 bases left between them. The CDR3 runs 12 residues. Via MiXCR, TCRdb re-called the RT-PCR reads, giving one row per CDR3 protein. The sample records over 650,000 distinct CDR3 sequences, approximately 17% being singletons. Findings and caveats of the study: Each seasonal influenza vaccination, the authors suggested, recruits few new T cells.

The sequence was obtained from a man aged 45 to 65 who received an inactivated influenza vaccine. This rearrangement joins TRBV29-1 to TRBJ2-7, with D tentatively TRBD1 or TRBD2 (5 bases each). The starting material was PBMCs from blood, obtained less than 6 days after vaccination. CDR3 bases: TGCAGCGTTGAATCCGGGACGAAACAGCAGTACTTC. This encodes CSVESGTKQQYF.